The T cell receptor beta chain under discussion was sequenced for a study of cytomegalovirus exposure and HLA in healthy donors. The PCR ran on 60 Vbeta and 13 Jbeta primers. TCRdb's table, derived via immunoSEQ multiplex PCR, lists solely in-frame clones and lacks some. The sample contains roughly 190,000 clones, around 86% of which appear only once. The CDR3 is made up of 15 amino acids. CDR1 and CDR2 from the germline V gene are SGHDT and YYEEEE. Trimming cost V 4 bases and J 7 bases; bases outside gene matches: 8. This rearrangement joins TRBV5-6 to TRBJ1-6, with 7 bases that match TRBD1. This TCR was recovered from a woman between 18 and 29 years old in good health and CMV-seronegative. Material for sequencing was PBMCs. CDR3 nucleotides: TGTGCCAGCAGCCCGTACAGGGGCTCGAATTCACCCCTCCACTTT. Translated: CASSPYRGSNSPLHF.